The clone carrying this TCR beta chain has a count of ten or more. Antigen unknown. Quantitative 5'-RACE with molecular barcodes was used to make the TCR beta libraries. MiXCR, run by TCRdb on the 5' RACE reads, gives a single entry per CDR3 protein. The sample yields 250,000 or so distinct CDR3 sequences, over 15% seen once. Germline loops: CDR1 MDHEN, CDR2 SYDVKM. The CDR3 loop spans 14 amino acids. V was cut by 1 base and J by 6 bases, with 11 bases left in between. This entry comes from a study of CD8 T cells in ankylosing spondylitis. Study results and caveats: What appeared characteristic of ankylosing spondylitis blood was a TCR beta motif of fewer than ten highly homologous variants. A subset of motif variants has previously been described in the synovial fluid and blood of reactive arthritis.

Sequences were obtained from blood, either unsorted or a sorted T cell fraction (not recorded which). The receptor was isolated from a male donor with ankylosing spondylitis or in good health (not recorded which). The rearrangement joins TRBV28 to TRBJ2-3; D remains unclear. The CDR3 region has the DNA TGTGCCAGCAGTTTATTCGTAGCCCCGGATACGCAGTATTTT. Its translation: CASSLFVAPDTQYF.